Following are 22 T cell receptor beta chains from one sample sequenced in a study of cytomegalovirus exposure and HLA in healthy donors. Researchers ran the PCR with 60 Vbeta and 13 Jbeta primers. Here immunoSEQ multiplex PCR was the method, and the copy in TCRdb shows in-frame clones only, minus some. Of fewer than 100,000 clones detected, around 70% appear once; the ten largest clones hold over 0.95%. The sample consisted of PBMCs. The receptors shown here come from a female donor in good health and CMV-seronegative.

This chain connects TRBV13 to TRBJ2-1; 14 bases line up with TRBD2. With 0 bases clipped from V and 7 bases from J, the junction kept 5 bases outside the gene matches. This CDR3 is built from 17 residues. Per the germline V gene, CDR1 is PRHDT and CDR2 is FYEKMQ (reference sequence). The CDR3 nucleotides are TGTGCCAGCAGCTTAGGGACTAGCGGGAGGGCGGAGAATGAGCAGTTCTTC. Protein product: CASSLGTSGRAENEQFF.

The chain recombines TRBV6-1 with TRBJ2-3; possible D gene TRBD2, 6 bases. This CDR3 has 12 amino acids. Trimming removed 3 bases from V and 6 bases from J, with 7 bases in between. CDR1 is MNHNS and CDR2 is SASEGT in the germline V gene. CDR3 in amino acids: CASSDLADTQYF. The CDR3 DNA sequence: TGTGCCAGCAGTGATCTAGCGGATACGCAGTATTTT.

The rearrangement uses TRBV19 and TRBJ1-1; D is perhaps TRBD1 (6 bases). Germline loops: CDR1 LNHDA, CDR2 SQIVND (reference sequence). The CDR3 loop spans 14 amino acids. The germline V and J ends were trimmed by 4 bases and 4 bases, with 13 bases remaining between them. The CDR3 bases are TGTGCCAGTAGTAATTCAGGGGATGGCACTGAAGCTTTCTTT. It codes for CASSNSGDGTEAFF.

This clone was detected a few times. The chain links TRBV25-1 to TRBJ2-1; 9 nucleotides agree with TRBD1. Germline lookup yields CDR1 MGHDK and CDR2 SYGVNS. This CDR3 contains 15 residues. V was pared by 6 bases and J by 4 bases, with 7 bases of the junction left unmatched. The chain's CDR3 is CASRSGTGSYNEQFF. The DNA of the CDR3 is TGTGCCAGCAGGTCCGGGACAGGGAGTTACAATGAGCAGTTCTTC. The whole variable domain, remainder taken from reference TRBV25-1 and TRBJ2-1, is EADIYQTPRYLVIGTGKKITLECSQTMGHDKMYWYQQDPGMELHLIHYSYGVNSTEKGDLSSESTVSRIRTEHFPLTLESARPSHTSQYLCASRSGTGSYNEQFFGPGTRLTVL.

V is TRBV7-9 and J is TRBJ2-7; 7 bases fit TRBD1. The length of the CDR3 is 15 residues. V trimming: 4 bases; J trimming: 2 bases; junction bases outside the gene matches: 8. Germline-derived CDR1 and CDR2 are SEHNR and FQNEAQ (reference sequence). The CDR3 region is CASSSLRQGPYEQYF. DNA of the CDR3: TGTGCCAGCAGCTCCCTCCGACAGGGACCCTACGAGCAGTACTTC.

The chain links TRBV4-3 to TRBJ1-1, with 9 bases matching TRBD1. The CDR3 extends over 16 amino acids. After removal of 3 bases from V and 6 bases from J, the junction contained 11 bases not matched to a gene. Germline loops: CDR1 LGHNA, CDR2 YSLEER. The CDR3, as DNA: TGCGCCAGCAGCCAGGGAGGGGGACAGGGAGCTTCTGAAGCTTTCTTT. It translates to CASSQGGGQGASEAFF.

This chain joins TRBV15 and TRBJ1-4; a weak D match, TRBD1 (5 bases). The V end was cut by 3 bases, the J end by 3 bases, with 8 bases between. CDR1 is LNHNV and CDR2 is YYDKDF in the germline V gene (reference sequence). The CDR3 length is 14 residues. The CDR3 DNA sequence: TGTGCCACCAGCAGGGGGGGATCTAATGAAAAACTGTTTTTT. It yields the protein CATSRGGSNEKLFF.

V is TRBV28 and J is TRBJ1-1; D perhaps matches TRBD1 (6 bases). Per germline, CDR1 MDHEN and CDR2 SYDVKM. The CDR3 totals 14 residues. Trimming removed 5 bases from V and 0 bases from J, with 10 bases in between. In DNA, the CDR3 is TGTGCCAGCAGTCCCCACAGGGTGAACACTGAAGCTTTCTTT. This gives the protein CASSPHRVNTEAFF.

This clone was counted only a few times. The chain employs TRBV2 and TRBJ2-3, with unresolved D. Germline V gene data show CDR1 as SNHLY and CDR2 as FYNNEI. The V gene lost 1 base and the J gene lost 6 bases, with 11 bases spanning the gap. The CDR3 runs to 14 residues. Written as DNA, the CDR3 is TGTGCCAGCAGTGAAGATCCTAGTAGGGATACGCAGTATTTT. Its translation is CASSEDPSRDTQYF.

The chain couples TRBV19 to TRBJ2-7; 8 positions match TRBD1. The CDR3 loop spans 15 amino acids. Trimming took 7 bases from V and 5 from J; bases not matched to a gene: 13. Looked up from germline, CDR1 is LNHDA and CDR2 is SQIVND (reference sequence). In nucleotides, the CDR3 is TGTGCCAGTAACAACCCCATTGACAGGGGAAACGAGCAGTACTTC. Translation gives CASNNPIDRGNEQYF.

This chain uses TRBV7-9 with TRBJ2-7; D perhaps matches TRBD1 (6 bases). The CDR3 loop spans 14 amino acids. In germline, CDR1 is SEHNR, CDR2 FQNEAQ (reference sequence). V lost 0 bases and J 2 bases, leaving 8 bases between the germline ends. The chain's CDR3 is CASSLAGQPYEQYF. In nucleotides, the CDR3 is TGTGCCAGCAGCTTAGCCGGACAGCCCTACGAGCAGTACTTC.

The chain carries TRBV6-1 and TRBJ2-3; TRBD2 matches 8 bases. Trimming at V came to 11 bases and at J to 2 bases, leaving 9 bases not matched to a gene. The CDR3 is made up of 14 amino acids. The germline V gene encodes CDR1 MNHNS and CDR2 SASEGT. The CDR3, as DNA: TGTGCCGGCGGTGGGCGGGGGGCCACAGATACGCAGTATTTT. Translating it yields CAGGGRGATDTQYF.

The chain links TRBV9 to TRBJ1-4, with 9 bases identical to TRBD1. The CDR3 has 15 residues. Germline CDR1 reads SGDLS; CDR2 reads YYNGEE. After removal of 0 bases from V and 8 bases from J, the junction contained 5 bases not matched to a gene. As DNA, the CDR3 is TGTGCCAGCAGCGTAGCCCCCGGACAGGGGGAAAAACTGTTTTTT. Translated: CASSVAPGQGEKLFF.

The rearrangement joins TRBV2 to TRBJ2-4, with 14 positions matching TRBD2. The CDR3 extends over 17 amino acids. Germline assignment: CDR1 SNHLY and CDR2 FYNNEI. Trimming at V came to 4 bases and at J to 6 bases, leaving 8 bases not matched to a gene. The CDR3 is CASSAGLAGGVGNIQYF. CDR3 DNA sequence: TGTGCCAGCAGTGCCGGACTAGCGGGGGGCGTGGGAAACATTCAGTACTTC.

The CDR3 is CASSSLAGGPRETQYF. The CDR3 DNA reads as TGTGCCAGCAGTTCCTTAGCGGGAGGGCCTCGGGAGACCCAGTACTTC. The chain uses TRBV6-6 and TRBJ2-5, with TRBD2 matching over 11 bases. In germline, CDR1 is MNHNY, CDR2 SVGAGI (reference sequence). After removal of 4 bases from V and 5 bases from J, the junction contained 9 bases not matched to a gene. The CDR3 is 16 amino acids.

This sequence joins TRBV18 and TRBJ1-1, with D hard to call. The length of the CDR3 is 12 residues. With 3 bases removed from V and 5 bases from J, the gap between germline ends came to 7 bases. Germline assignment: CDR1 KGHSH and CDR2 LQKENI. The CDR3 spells CASSPAQTEAFF. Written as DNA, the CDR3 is TGTGCCAGCTCACCGGCACAAACTGAAGCTTTCTTT.

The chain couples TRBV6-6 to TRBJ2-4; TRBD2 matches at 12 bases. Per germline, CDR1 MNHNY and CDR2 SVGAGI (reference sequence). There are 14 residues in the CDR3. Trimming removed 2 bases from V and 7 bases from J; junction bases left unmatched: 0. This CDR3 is CASSYGTSGNIQYF. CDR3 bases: TGTGCCAGCAGTTACGGGACTAGCGGGAACATTCAGTACTTC.

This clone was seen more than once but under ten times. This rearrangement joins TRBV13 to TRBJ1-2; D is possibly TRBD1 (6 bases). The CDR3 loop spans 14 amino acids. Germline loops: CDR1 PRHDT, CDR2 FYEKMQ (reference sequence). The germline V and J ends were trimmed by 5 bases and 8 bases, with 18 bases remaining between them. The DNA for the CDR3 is TGTGCCAGCAGCGCCGCAGGGGAGTCGGAAGGCTACACCTTC. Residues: CASSAAGESEGYTF.

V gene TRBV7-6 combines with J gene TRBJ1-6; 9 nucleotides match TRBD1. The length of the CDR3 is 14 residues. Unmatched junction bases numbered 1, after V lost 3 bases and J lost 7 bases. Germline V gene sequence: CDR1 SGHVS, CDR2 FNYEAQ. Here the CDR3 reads CASSFGTGNSPLHF. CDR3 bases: TGTGCCAGCAGCTTCGGGACAGGGAATTCACCCCTCCACTTT.

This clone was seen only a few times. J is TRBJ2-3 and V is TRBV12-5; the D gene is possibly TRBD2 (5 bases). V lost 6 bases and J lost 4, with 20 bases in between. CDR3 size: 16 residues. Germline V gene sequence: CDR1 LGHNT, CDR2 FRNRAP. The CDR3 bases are TGTGCTAGTGGCCGCCCTTCCCCACCTAGCCCAGATACGCAGTATTTT. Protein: CASGRPSPPSPDTQYF.

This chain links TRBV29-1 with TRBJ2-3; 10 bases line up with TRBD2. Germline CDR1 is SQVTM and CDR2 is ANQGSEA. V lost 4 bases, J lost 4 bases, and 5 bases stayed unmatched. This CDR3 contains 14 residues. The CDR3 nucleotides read TGCAGCGTTGGTCCAGCGGGAGGGTCAGATACGCAGTATTTT. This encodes CSVGPAGGSDTQYF.

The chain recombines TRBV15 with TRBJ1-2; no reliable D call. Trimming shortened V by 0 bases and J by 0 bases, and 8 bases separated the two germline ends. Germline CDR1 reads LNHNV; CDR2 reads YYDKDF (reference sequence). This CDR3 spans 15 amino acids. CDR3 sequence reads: CATSRDRLANYGYTF. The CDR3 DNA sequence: TGTGCCACCAGCAGAGACAGACTAGCTAACTATGGCTACACCTTC.